Below, 17 T cell receptor beta chains from the same sample are listed, as sequenced in a study of blood T cells in healthy people across ages. Through a sample-barcoded 5' primer and a J-beta primer mix, a second PCR was run for 7 to 11 cycles. TCRdb re-derived calls from the 5' RACE reads in MiXCR, one entry per CDR3 protein. The sample contains hundreds of thousands of distinct CDR3 sequences, roughly two fifths of which appear only once. Input material: blood. These TCRs come from a woman aged 55 to 70 in good health.

In this sample, this clonotype turned up a few times. The chain combines TRBV12-5 with TRBJ1-5; D is possibly TRBD1 (5 bases). The CDR3 consists of 17 residues. The germline V gene has CDR1 LGHNT and CDR2 FRNRAP. With 0 bases removed from V and 3 bases from J, the gap between germline ends came to 15 bases. The CDR3 region is CASGLVLGPGPNQPQHF. In nucleotides, the CDR3 is TGTGCTAGTGGTTTGGTGCTGGGTCCGGGGCCCAATCAGCCCCAGCATTTT.

The V call is TRBV20-1, the J call TRBJ2-4; perhaps TRBD1 as D (5 bases). The DNA matches TRBJ2-7 better at its end, which makes the J call doubtful. There are 13 residues in the CDR3. From germline, CDR1 is DFQATT and CDR2 SNEGSKA (reference sequence). The CDR3 nucleotides are TGCAGTGCTAAACAGGCCAACCGCTACGAGCAGTACTTC. Translated: CSAKQANRYEQYF.

V gene TRBV12-3 or TRBV12-4 combines with J gene TRBJ2-1; a weak D match, TRBD2 (6 bases). V was shortened by 1 base and J by 8 bases, with 9 bases between the two germline ends. The CDR3 has 13 residues. CDR3 sequence (DNA): TGTGCCAGCAGTTTAGGGAGGGCCGATGAGCAGTTCTTC. This encodes CASSLGRADEQFF.

The chain links TRBV6-2 or TRBV6-3 to TRBJ2-1; the D call may be TRBD1 or TRBD2 (5 bases each). Per germline, CDR1 MNHEY and CDR2 SVGEGT. The CDR3 runs 16 residues. V lost 4 bases and J 1 base, leaving 14 bases between the germline ends. The chain's CDR3 is CASSSLRGSSYNEQFF. DNA of the CDR3: TGTGCCAGCAGTTCCCTGAGGGGCTCTTCCTACAATGAGCAGTTCTTC.

V is TRBV6-2 or TRBV6-3 and J is TRBJ1-1; no reliable D call. The CDR3 runs 14 residues. Germline CDR1 and CDR2: MNHEY and SVGEGT. Trimming stripped 5 bases from V and 0 bases from J, with 10 bases between. The CDR3 here is CASSALGLNTEAFF. CDR3 coding DNA: TGTGCCAGCAGTGCCCTTGGATTGAACACTGAAGCTTTCTTT.

The chain links TRBV7-3 to TRBJ1-1, with 8 bases matching TRBD1. Germline V gene lookup returns CDR1 SGHTA and CDR2 FQGTGA. The CDR3 contains 13 residues. J gave up 3 bases and V 5 bases, and 2 bases lay outside the gene matches. CDR3 sequence reads: CASSTDRDTEAFF. In DNA form, the CDR3 reads TGTGCCAGCAGCACGGACAGGGACACTGAAGCTTTCTTT.

The rearrangement uses TRBV5-1 and TRBJ2-1; D unclear. Between the trimmed V and J ends, which lost 0 bases and 0 bases, there was a span of 13 bases. Germline V gene lookup returns CDR1 SGHRS and CDR2 YFSETQ. The CDR3 totals 17 residues. The CDR3 spells CASSLDYQESSYNEQFF. The CDR3 bases are TGCGCCAGCAGCTTGGATTATCAAGAGAGCTCCTACAATGAGCAGTTCTTC.

The chain uses TRBV7-2 and TRBJ2-1; D is unresolved. This CDR3 spans 15 amino acids. Germline CDR1 reads SGHTA; CDR2 reads FQGNSA. The V end was cut by 1 base, the J end by 1 base, with 8 bases between. The CDR3 loop reads CTSSLDGFSYNEQFF. The CDR3 DNA reads TGTACCAGCAGCTTAGACGGGTTTTCCTACAATGAGCAGTTCTTC.

The gene calls are TRBV11-2 and TRBJ2-2; D is unresolved. Germline-derived CDR1 and CDR2 are SGHAT and FQNNGV. Trimming took off 3 bases at V and 1 base at J, with 6 bases between the two ends. This CDR3 is built from 14 residues. CDR3 coding DNA: TGTGCCAGCAGCTTTACAGTGAACACCGGGGAGCTGTTTTTT. Translated, it gives CASSFTVNTGELFF.

The chain combines TRBV7-9 with TRBJ2-5; D unresolved. Germline CDR1 SEHNR, CDR2 FQNEAQ (reference sequence). The CDR3 is 14 amino acids. Trimming removed 2 bases at V and 5 bases at J, with 12 bases between. This CDR3 is CASSLSSARETQYF. The CDR3 DNA reads as TGTGCCAGCAGCTTAAGCAGCGCCCGGGAGACCCAGTACTTC.

This clonotype showed up many times. V usage is TRBV4-3 and J usage is TRBJ2-7; 7 positions agree with TRBD2. The V gene's germline CDR1 is LGHNA and CDR2 YSLEER. The ends lost 0 bases at V and 9 bases at J; junction bases unmatched: 11. The CDR3 has 15 amino acids. CDR3 residues: CASSQDELAAGRQYF. CDR3 nucleotide sequence: TGCGCCAGCAGCCAAGATGAGCTAGCGGCCGGCCGGCAGTACTTC.

The gene calls are TRBV3-1 and TRBJ2-2; 7 bases line up with TRBD1. The CDR3 runs 16 residues. With 2 bases clipped from V and 0 bases from J, the junction kept 3 bases outside the gene matches. Germline values: CDR1 LGHDT, CDR2 YNNKEL (reference sequence). The CDR3 sequence: CASSQQTGPNTGELFF. CDR3 nucleotide sequence: TGTGCCAGCAGCCAACAGACAGGGCCGAACACCGGGGAGCTGTTTTTT.

This clonotype occurred many times. This sequence joins TRBV12-3 or TRBV12-4 and TRBJ2-5, with D perhaps TRBD1 or TRBD2 (5 bases each). The length of the CDR3 is 15 residues. Between the trimmed V and J ends, which lost 1 base and 0 bases, there was a span of 9 bases. This chain's CDR3 is CASSLGGTYQETQYF. CDR3 nucleotides: TGTGCCAGCAGTTTAGGAGGGACGTACCAAGAGACCCAGTACTTC.

The J gene is TRBJ1-3, the V gene TRBV6-5, with D perhaps TRBD1 (6 bases). This CDR3 has 17 residues. Germline values: CDR1 MNHEY, CDR2 SVGAGI. V was clipped by 3 bases and J by 2 bases, with 17 bases between them. The CDR3 nucleotides read TGTGCCAGCAGTTATTCCCAACAGGGACGGGCTGGAAACACCATATATTTT. The encoded protein is CASSYSQQGRAGNTIYF.

This chain joins TRBV28 and TRBJ1-6, with a possible D match to TRBD1 (6 bases). Germline V gives CDR1 MDHEN, CDR2 SYDVKM. The CDR3 covers 14 residues. V dropped 9 bases and J dropped 17 bases, with 26 bases sitting between them. CDR3 sequence (DNA): TGTGCCAGAAGAAGGGGGACACCATCGCTTCAGATCCACTTT. Translation gives CARRRGTPSLQIHF.

This clonotype was observed a handful of times. The rearrangement links TRBV27 to TRBJ2-5, with TRBD2 as a possible D gene (5 bases). Between the trimmed V and J ends, which lost 6 bases and 4 bases, there was a span of 12 bases. Germline V CDR1 and CDR2: MNHEY, SMNVEV (reference sequence). The CDR3 has 13 residues. The DNA of the CDR3 is TGTGCCAGCAGCAGAATGGGGAGAGAGACCCAGTACTTC. Encoded protein: CASSRMGRETQYF.

V and J are TRBV7-3 and TRBJ2-3, with 10 bases lining up with TRBD2. CDR3 length: 16 residues. J was trimmed by 8 bases and V by 5 bases; bases with no gene match: 13. Germline lookup yields CDR1 SGHTA and CDR2 FQGTGA. This CDR3 is CASSTNYEREGSTQYF. DNA of the CDR3: TGTGCCAGCAGCACCAACTACGAGCGGGAGGGCAGTACGCAGTATTTT.